One sample yielded the 8 T cell receptor beta chains listed below, sequenced in a study of blood T cell repertoires in COVID-19 (dated by TCRdb to 2019 to 2021). Library generation was performed with the immunoSEQ multiplex PCR assay. In TCRdb, the immuneACCESS table is reduced to in-frame sequences with V and J assigned. These tables do not hold every clone; where another copy was compared, an unresolved V gene accounts for under half, and the others remain unexplained. For this sample the table gives about 130,000 clones, of which around 81% were detected only once. The ten top clones hold roughly 10% of the sample. The sequenced sample was peripheral blood. The receptors here all came from a middle-aged man with active or convalescent COVID-19.

The chain has TRBV7-2 and TRBJ1-1; D possibly corresponds to TRBD1 (5 bases). Germline lookup yields CDR1 SGHTA and CDR2 FQGNSA. There are 15 residues in the CDR3. V was cut by 2 bases and J by 1 base, with 11 bases left in between. The chain's CDR3 is CASSLYPGQNTEAFF. For the CDR3, the DNA is TGTGCCAGCAGCTTATATCCAGGGCAGAACACTGAAGCTTTCTTT.

Remarks on this clone: The junction shows a germline mismatch at one end, possibly a read error. The chain has TRBV7-7 and TRBJ2-2; 10 bases agree with TRBD2. The CDR3 extends over 17 amino acids. Germline loops: CDR1 SSHAT, CDR2 FNYEAQ (reference sequence). CDR3 DNA sequence: TGTGCTAGCAGCTTAGCTCTCCTAGCGGGGGAGGCCGGGGAGCTGTTTTTT. Residues: CASSLALLAGEAGELFF.

This clone has just one count. J is TRBJ1-4 and V is TRBV7-9, with TRBD1 matching over 9 bases. V lost 5 bases and J lost 8; bases outside the gene matches: 6. The CDR3 is 14 amino acids. Germline V gene data show CDR1 as SEHNR and CDR2 as FQNEAQ (reference sequence). The CDR3 protein is CASSLRQGGEKLFF. Written as DNA, the CDR3 is TGTGCCAGCAGCCTACGACAGGGGGGGGAAAAACTGTTTTTT. The whole variable domain, filled in from reference TRBV7-9 and TRBJ1-4, reads DTGVSQNPRHKITKRGQNVTFRCDPISEHNRLYWYRQTLGQGPEFLTYFQNEAQLEKSRLLSDRFSAERPKGSFSTLEIQRTEQGDSAMYLCASSLRQGGEKLFFGSGTQLSVL.

The chain is built from TRBV5-1 and TRBJ1-1, with TRBD1 identical over 9 bases. From germline, CDR1 is SGHRS and CDR2 YFSETQ. Trimming cost V 4 bases and J 7 bases; bases outside gene matches: 14. This CDR3 region has 16 residues. The chain's CDR3 is CASSRTGTGSSGEAFF. In nucleotides, the CDR3 is TGCGCCAGCAGCCGAACCGGGACAGGGTCCTCGGGTGAAGCTTTCTTT.

The chain couples TRBV5-1 to TRBJ1-1; possible D gene TRBD1, 6 bases. V was trimmed by 5 bases and J by 4 bases, leaving 15 bases between them. Germline CDR1 reads SGHRS; CDR2 reads YFSETQ. This CDR3 has 14 residues. CDR3 nucleotide sequence: TGCGCCAGCAGGTACGATACAGGGACCACTGAAGCTTTCTTT. It codes for CASRYDTGTTEAFF.

The chain uses TRBV29-1 and TRBJ2-3; 9 bases agree with TRBD1. There are 13 residues in the CDR3. V shed 4 bases, J shed 6 bases, and the junction held 5 bases outside the gene matches. Germline assignment: CDR1 SQVTM and CDR2 ANQGSEA. The CDR3 DNA reads as TGCAGCGTTGGGGGACAGGGAGGGGATACGCAGTATTTT. Its protein product is CSVGGQGGDTQYF.

In this sample, this clone turned up once. V and J are TRBV30 and TRBJ2-7; 9 bases line up with TRBD2. Losses at the gene ends were 3 bases for V and 4 bases for J; bases not matched to a gene: 10. The CDR3 sequence is 15 residues long. Per germline, CDR1 GTSNPN and CDR2 SVGIG (reference sequence). The CDR3 DNA reads TGTGCCTGGAGCATAGGTAGCGGGGGATCATACGAGCAGTACTTC. Translation: CAWSIGSGGSYEQYF.

This clone was recorded a few times. The rearrangement uses TRBV19 and TRBJ2-5, with no clear D. V gave up 1 base and J gave up 1 base, with 7 bases separating them. Germline V gene lookup returns CDR1 LNHDA and CDR2 SQIVND (reference sequence). The CDR3 has 14 residues. CDR3 sequence (DNA): TGTGCCAGTAGTATAGCGGGTGGCCAAGAGACCCAGTACTTC. Translated: CASSIAGGQETQYF. Based on the CDR3 plus reference TRBV19 and TRBJ2-5, the full variable domain is DGGITQSPKYLFRKEGQNVTLSCEQNLNHDAMYWYRQDPGQGLRLIYYSQIVNDFQKGDIAEGYSVSREKKESFPLTVTSAQKNPTAFYLCASSIAGGQETQYFGPGTRLLVL.